This T cell receptor (beta chain) was obtained from a study of PD-L1 blockade in urothelial cancer. Assay used: immunoSEQ multiplex PCR; TCRdb lists only in-frame clones, some missing. Of about 29,000 clones detected, roughly 86% appear once; the ten largest clones hold about 3%. V shed 4 bases and J 4 bases; nucleotides not matched to a gene: 8. The CDR3 covers 15 residues. CDR1 and CDR2 from the germline V gene are SGHAT and FQNNGV. The sequence was obtained from a man aged 45-60 years with urothelial cancer. The V call is TRBV11-2, the J call TRBJ2-3; 7 positions match TRBD2. Sample: PBMCs, taken around atezolizumab (anti-PD-L1) treatment. The DNA for the CDR3 is TGTGCCAGCAGCTACGTACGCGGGAGTGCAGATACGCAGTATTTT. Encoded protein: CASSYVRGSADTQYF.